The entry that follows covers one TCR beta chain sequence. This record belongs to a study of blood T cell repertoires in COVID-19. Assay: immunoSEQ multiplex PCR; the TCRdb copy retains only in-frame clones and omits some. The sample holds around 170,000 clones; 80% are singletons and the top ten take over 13%. The sequenced sample was PBMCs or T cells enriched from blood (not recorded which). The TCR was taken from a man between 60 and 75 years old who had been exposed to COVID-19.

CDR3 sequence reads: CASRTGNTNTGELFF. The CDR3 bases are TGTGCCAGTAGGACAGGAAATACGAACACCGGGGAGCTGTTTTTT. The genes are TRBV19 and TRBJ2-2, with TRBD1 as a possible D gene (6 bases). Germline lookup yields CDR1 LNHDA and CDR2 SQIVND (reference sequence). Trimming removed 6 bases at V and 0 bases at J, with 11 bases between. There are 15 residues in the CDR3.